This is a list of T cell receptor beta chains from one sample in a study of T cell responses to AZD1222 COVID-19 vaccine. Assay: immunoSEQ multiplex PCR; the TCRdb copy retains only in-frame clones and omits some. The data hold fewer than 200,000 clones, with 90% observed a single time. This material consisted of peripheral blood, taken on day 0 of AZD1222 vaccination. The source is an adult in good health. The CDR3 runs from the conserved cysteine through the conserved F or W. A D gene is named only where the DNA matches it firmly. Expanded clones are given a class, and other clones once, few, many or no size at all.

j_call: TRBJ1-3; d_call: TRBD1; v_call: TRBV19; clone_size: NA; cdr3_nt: TGTGCCAGTAGTACCGCCCCCGGGACAGCTTTCTCTGGAAACACCATATATTTT; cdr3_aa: CASSTAPGTAFSGNTIYF
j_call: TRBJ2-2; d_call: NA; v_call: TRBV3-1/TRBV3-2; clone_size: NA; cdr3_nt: TGTGCCAGCAGCGAACTGACAGGCAGGGGTACCGGGGAGCTGTTTTTT; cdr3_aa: CASSELTGRGTGELFF
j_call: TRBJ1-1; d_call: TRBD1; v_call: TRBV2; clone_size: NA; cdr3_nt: TGTGCCCGCATGGGACAGACCTACACTGAAGCTTTCTTT; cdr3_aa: CARMGQTYTEAFF
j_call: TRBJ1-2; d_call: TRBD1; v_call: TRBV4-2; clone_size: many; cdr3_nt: TGTGCCAGCAGCCAAGAGGGGACAGGGGCACCTAACTATGGCTACACCTTC; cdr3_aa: CASSQEGTGAPNYGYTF
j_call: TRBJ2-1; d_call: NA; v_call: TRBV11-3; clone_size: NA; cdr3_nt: TGTGCCAGCATTTTTTCCGGGAATGAGCAGTTCTTC; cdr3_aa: CASIFSGNEQFF
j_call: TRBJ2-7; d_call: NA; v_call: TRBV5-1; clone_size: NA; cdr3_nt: TGCGCCAGCAGGGCCGGGACCGCACCCTCCTACGAGCAGTACTTC; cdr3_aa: CASRAGTAPSYEQYF
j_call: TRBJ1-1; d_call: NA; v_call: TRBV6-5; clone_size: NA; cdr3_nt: TGTGCCAGCAGTTCCGCTGGCACTGAAGCTTTCTTT; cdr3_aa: CASSSAGTEAFF
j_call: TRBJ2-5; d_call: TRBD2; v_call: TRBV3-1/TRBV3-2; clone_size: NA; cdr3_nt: TGTGCCAGCAGCCATGAGACTAGCCCGGCAAAGACCCAGTACTTC; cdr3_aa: CASSHETSPAKTQYF
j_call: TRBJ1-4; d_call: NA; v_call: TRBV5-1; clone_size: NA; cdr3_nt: TGCGCCAGCAGCTTGGCCTCACTCCCAACTAATGAAAAACTGTTTTTT; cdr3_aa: CASSLASLPTNEKLFF
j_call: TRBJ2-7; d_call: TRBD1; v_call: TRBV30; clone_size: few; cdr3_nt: TGTGCCTGGAGTTCGGACAGGTTGACTCCGCAGTACTTC; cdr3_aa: CAWSSDRLTPQYF
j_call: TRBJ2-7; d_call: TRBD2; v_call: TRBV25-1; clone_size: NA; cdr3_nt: TGTGCCAGCAGCACATACTACGGACGGTTAGGCGGGGGGGAGCAGTACTTC; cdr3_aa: CASSTYYGRLGGGEQYF
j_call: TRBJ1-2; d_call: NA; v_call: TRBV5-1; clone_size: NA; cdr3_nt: TGCGCCAGCAGCTTATTACGGGAAGGAGGCTATGGCTACACCTTC; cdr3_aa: CASSLLREGGYGYTF
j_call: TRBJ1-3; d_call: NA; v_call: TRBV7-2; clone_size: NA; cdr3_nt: TGTGCCAGCAGGCCAGCAGGGATCCGGAGTGGAAACACCATATATTTT; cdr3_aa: CASRPAGIRSGNTIYF
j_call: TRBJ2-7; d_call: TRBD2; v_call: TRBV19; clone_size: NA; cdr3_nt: TGTGCCAGTAGTACCCCCCGTACTAGCGGAACCTACGAGCAGTACTTC; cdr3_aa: CASSTPRTSGTYEQYF
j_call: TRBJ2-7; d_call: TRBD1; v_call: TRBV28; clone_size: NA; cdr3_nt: TGTGCCAGCAGTTTATCGTCAGGGGGCGACGAGCAGTACTTC; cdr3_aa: CASSLSSGGDEQYF
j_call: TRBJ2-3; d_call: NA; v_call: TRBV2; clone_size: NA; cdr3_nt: TGTGCCAGCAGTGAGAGCTGGAGCAGCGATACGCAGTATTTT; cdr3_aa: CASSESWSSDTQYF
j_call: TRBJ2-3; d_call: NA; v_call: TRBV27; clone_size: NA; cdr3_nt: TGTGCCAGCAGTTTATTATATACAGATACGCAGTATTTT; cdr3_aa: CASSLLYTDTQYF
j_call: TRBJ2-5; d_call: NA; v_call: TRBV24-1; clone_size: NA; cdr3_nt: TGTGCCACCCAGCTGGGGGCGAGGGGGACCCAGTACTTC; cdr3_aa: CATQLGARGTQYF
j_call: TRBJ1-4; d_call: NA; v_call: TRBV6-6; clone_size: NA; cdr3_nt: TGTGCCAGCAGTTGGGACGCGGTGCCTAATGAAAAACTGTTTTTT; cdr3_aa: CASSWDAVPNEKLFF
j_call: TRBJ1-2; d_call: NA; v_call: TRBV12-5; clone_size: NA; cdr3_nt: TGTGCTAGTGGGGGGACTCCCTATGGCTACACCTTC; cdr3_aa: CASGGTPYGYTF
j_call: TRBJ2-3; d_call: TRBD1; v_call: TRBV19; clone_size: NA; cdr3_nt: TGTGCCAGTAGTATAGAGGACAGGAGCACAGATACGCAGTATTTT; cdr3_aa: CASSIEDRSTDTQYF
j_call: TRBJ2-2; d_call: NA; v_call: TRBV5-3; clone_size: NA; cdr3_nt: TGTGCCAGAAGCTTGGCCCGGACATCCAACACCGGGGAGCTGTTTTTT; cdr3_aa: CARSLARTSNTGELFF
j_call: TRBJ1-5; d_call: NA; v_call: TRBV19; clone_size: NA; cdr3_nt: TGTGCCAGTACCCCTAAGTACAATCAGCCCCAGCATTTT; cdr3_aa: CASTPKYNQPQHF
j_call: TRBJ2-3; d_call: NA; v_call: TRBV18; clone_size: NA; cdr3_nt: TGTGCCAGCTCACGAGGGGGGAGCACAGATACGCAGTATTTT; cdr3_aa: CASSRGGSTDTQYF
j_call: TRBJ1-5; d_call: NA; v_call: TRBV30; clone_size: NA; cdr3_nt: TGTGCCTGGAGCCCTCGGGACAATCAGCCCCAGCATTTT; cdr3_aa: CAWSPRDNQPQHF
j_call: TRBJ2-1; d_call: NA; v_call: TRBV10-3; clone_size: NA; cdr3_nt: TGTGCCATCAGAAGCGGCTACAATGAGCAGTTCTTC; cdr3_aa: CAIRSGYNEQFF
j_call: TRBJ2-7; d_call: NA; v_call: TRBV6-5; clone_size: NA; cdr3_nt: TGTGCCAGCAGTTACTCGATTCAGGGCGCCTACGAGCAGTACTTC; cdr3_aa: CASSYSIQGAYEQYF
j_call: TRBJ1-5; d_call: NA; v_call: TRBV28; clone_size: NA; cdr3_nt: TGTGCCAGCAGTTTACCTAGGGATAGCAATCAGCCCCAGCATTTT; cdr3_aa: CASSLPRDSNQPQHF
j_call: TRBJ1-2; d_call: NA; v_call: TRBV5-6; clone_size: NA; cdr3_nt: TGTGCCAGCACCGGGACAACTATCTATGGCTACACCTTC; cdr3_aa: CASTGTTIYGYTF
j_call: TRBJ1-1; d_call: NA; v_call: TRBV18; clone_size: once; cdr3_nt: TGTGCCAGCTCACCAGGGAATGGAAACACTGAAGCTTTCTTT; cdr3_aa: CASSPGNGNTEAFF
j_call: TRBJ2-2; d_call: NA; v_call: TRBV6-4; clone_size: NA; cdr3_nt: TGTGCCAGCAGTGACTATATGACTACCGGGGAGCTGTTTTTT; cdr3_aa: CASSDYMTTGELFF
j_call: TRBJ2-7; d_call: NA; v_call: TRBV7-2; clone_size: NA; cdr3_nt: TGTGCCAGCAGCCCGAGGTTAGTTGACTACGAGCAGTACTTC; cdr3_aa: CASSPRLVDYEQYF
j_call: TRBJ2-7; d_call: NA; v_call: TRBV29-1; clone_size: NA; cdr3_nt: TGCAGCGTTGAGGGAGGTACCTACGAGCAGTACTTC; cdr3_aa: CSVEGGTYEQYF
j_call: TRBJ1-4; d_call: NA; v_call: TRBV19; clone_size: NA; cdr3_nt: TGTGCCAGTAGTATTGAAGAGAATAATGAAAAACTGTTTTTT; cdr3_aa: CASSIEENNEKLFF
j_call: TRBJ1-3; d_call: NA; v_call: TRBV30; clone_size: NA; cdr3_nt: TGTGCCTGGACTCGTAGAAACACCATATATTTT; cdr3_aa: CAWTRRNTIYF
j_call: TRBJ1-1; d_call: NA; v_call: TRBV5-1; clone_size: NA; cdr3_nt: TGCGCCAGCAGGAGCCAGCCGAACACTGAAGCTTTCTTT; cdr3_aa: CASRSQPNTEAFF
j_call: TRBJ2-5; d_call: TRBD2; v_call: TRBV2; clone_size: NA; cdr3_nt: TGTGCCAGCAGTGAAGGTCTAGCGGGAGGAGAGACCCAGTACTTC; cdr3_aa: CASSEGLAGGETQYF
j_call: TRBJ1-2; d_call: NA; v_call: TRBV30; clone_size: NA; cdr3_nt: TGTGCCTGGAGTACAACAGAGTATGGCTACACCTTC; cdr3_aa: CAWSTTEYGYTF
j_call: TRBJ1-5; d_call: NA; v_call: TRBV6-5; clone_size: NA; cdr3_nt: TGTGCCAGCAGTTACGAGGCAGGGTGGCAGCCCCAGCATTTT; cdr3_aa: CASSYEAGWQPQHF